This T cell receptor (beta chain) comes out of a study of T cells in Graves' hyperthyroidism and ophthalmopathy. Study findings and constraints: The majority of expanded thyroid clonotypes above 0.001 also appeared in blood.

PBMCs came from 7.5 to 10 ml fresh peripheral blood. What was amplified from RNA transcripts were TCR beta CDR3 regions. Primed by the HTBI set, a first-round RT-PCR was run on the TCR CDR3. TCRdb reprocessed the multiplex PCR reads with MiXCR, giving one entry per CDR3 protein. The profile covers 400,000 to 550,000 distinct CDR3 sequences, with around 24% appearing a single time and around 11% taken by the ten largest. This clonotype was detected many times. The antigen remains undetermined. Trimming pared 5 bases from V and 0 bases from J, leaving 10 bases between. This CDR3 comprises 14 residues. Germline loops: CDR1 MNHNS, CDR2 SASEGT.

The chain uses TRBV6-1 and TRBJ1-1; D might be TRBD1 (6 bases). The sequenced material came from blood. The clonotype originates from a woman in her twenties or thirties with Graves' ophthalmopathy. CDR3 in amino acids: CASSKQGLNTEAFF. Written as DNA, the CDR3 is TGTGCCAGCAGTAAACAGGGACTGAACACTGAAGCTTTCTTT.